The 24 T cell receptor beta chains below were found in one sample sequenced in a study of cytomegalovirus exposure and HLA in healthy donors. Some clones are missing from TCRdb's copy, which holds only in-frame ones; the method was immunoSEQ multiplex PCR. The table has about 78,000 clones, about 95% seen once; the top ten hold less than 2%. Material for sequencing was PBMCs. The receptors were sampled from a man aged 18 to 35 in good health and CMV-seropositive.

This chain links TRBV5-8 with TRBJ2-7; TRBD2 is a possible D gene (5 bases). The CDR3 runs 11 residues. Germline values: CDR1 SGHTS, CDR2 YDEGEE. V lost 4 bases and J 4 bases, leaving 6 bases between the germline ends. The CDR3 sequence: CASSPGYEQYF. The CDR3 nucleotides are TGTGCCAGCAGCCCGGGGTACGAGCAGTACTTC.

This sequence joins TRBV5-4 and TRBJ2-5; D is possibly TRBD1 (5 bases). From germline, CDR1 is SGHNT and CDR2 YYREEE (reference sequence). This CDR3 has 15 amino acids. Between the trimmed V and J ends, which lost 4 bases and 4 bases, there was a span of 17 bases. In DNA form, the CDR3 reads TGTGCCAGCAGCACCACAGGAAATGGGCGAGAGACCCAGTACTTC. It encodes CASSTTGNGRETQYF.

J is TRBJ2-7 and V is TRBV4-2, with D perhaps TRBD2 (5 bases). The CDR3 is made up of 13 amino acids. Germline CDR1 reads LGHNA; CDR2 reads YNFKEQ. With 3 bases removed from V and 6 bases from J, the gap between germline ends came to 12 bases. The CDR3 region has the DNA TGTGCCAGCAGCCAGAGGGAGACGGGCGAGCAGTACTTC. Translated, it gives CASSQRETGEQYF.

This chain links TRBV10-1 with TRBJ2-3, with 8 positions matching TRBD2. The CDR3 spans 15 residues. Losses at the gene ends were 8 bases for V and 0 bases for J; bases not matched to a gene: 7. The germline gives CDR1 WNHNN, CDR2 SYGVQD (reference sequence). The chain's CDR3 is CASAPASGSTDTQYF. DNA for the CDR3: TGCGCCAGCGCCCCGGCTAGCGGGAGCACAGATACGCAGTATTTT.

The V gene is TRBV5-1, the J gene TRBJ1-1; D is perhaps TRBD1 (5 bases). The germline CDR1 and CDR2 sequences are SGHRS and YFSETQ. The V end was cut by 5 bases, the J end by 5 bases, with 13 bases between. The CDR3 contains 13 residues. DNA for the CDR3: TGCGCCAGCAGTGGCCGGGGGGAAACTGAAGCTTTCTTT. It translates to CASSGRGETEAFF.

V and J are TRBV5-8 and TRBJ2-7, with 8 bases lining up with TRBD1. The CDR3 covers 13 residues. The ends lost 9 bases at V and 4 bases at J; junction bases unmatched: 9. CDR1 and CDR2 from the germline V gene are SGHTS and YDEGEE. CDR3 nucleotides: TGTGCCACCACTGACAGGGGCGATTACGAGCAGTACTTC. Translation gives CATTDRGDYEQYF.

J is TRBJ2-3 and V is TRBV27; D possibly corresponds to TRBD2 (6 bases). V was shortened by 3 bases and J by 0 bases, with 19 bases between the two germline ends. CDR1 and CDR2 (germline): MNHEY, SMNVEV (reference sequence). The CDR3 is 18 residues long. CDR3 loop: CASSFLTVDYSSTDTQYF. The CDR3 DNA reads TGTGCCAGCAGTTTCCTGACCGTGGACTACTCTAGCACAGATACGCAGTATTTT.

V usage is TRBV10-3 and J usage is TRBJ2-3; 10 positions agree with TRBD1. Germline loops: CDR1 ENHRY, CDR2 SYGVKD. V lost 0 bases to trimming and J lost 7 bases; unmatched junction nucleotides: 10. The CDR3 contains 17 residues. CDR3 in DNA: TGTGCCATCAGTGAGTCGTTGGGGACAGGGGATTCAAATACGCAGTATTTT. Protein sequence: CAISESLGTGDSNTQYF.

CDR3 sequence (DNA): TGTGCCAGCAGCCCCCTATGGGACAGGGATGGCTACACCTTC. Its protein product is CASSPLWDRDGYTF. The rearrangement uses TRBV9 and TRBJ1-2; 9 bases are shared with TRBD1. Trimming at V came to 4 bases and at J to 6 bases, leaving 7 bases not matched to a gene. The CDR3 has 14 amino acids. Germline-derived CDR1 and CDR2 are SGDLS and YYNGEE.

The chain uses TRBV30 and TRBJ2-2; 10 bases agree with TRBD2. With 0 bases clipped from V and 6 bases from J, the junction kept 4 bases outside the gene matches. The CDR3 is 15 residues long. Germline CDR1 GTSNPN, CDR2 SVGIG (reference sequence). CDR3 residues: CAWSVSLAGAGELFF. The DNA of the CDR3 is TGTGCCTGGAGTGTTTCCCTAGCGGGAGCCGGGGAGCTGTTTTTT.

This chain joins TRBV6-1 and TRBJ2-5; D is undetermined. Germline CDR1 reads MNHNS; CDR2 reads SASEGT. The V and J ends lost 6 bases and 2 bases respectively, with 10 bases between them. The CDR3 runs 13 residues. The CDR3 nucleotides are TGTGCCAGCAGCCCTATCGTTCAAGAGACCCAGTACTTC. Translated, it gives CASSPIVQETQYF.

The rearrangement uses TRBV27 and TRBJ1-2, with 11 bases identical to TRBD1. The CDR3 has 15 residues. Germline loops: CDR1 MNHEY, CDR2 SMNVEV (reference sequence). V gave up 5 bases and J gave up 5 bases; unmatched junction bases: 7. The CDR3 loop reads CASSASGQGVYGYTF. CDR3 sequence (DNA): TGTGCCAGCAGTGCGTCGGGACAGGGGGTGTATGGCTACACCTTC.

The rearrangement joins TRBV20-1 to TRBJ2-1, with D possibly matching TRBD1 (6 bases). The CDR3 spans 11 residues. Per the germline V gene, CDR1 is DFQATT and CDR2 is SNEGSKA (reference sequence). The ends were cut back, 5 bases at V and 7 bases at J, with 9 bases in the middle. CDR3 sequence (DNA): TGCAGTGCTCGGCAGGGGAATGAGCAGTTCTTC. Protein: CSARQGNEQFF.

The chain recombines TRBV28 with TRBJ2-7; tentative D call: TRBD2 (6 bases). Trimming removed 6 bases at V and 7 bases at J, with 25 bases between. The length of the CDR3 is 16 residues. Germline values: CDR1 MDHEN, CDR2 SYDVKM. DNA of the CDR3: TGTGCCAGCAGCCTTCCAACCGGGACTGCATATATGGAGCAGTACTTC. Protein sequence: CASSLPTGTAYMEQYF.

The V call is TRBV5-4, the J call TRBJ2-7; TRBD2 matches 7 bases. The V gene end was trimmed by 1 base and the J gene end by 5 bases; junction bases not matched to a gene: 3. This CDR3 region has 13 residues. The germline gives CDR1 SGHNT, CDR2 YYREEE (reference sequence). DNA of the CDR3: TGTGCCAGCAGCTTGTGGGGGGGGGACGAGCAGTACTTC. Residues: CASSLWGGDEQYF.

V usage is TRBV4-2 and J usage is TRBJ1-1, with D unclear. Trimming cost V 0 bases and J 2 bases, with 10 bases left between them. Germline V lookup: CDR1 LGHNA, CDR2 YNFKEQ. The CDR3 has 15 amino acids. The DNA for the CDR3 is TGTGCCAGCAGCCAAGAGTGGGCGATAAACACTGAAGCTTTCTTT. It translates to CASSQEWAINTEAFF.

This clone appeared a single time. V is TRBV10-3 and J is TRBJ1-5, with D uncertain. This CDR3 is built from 14 residues. V was trimmed by 8 bases and J by 3 bases, leaving 14 bases between them. Germline CDR1 reads ENHRY; CDR2 reads SYGVKD. CDR3 bases: TGTGCCATCGGTCCGGGAGACATCAATCAGCCCCAGCATTTT. Amino acid sequence: CAIGPGDINQPQHF.

The rearrangement links TRBV10-3 to TRBJ2-5; TRBD1 matches at 8 bases. V lost 2 bases and J lost 5; bases outside the gene matches: 7. Germline CDR1 is ENHRY and CDR2 is SYGVKD. CDR3 size: 15 residues. CDR3 DNA: TGTGCCATCAGTGAGCCCCAACAGGGGGGCGAGACCCAGTACTTC. As protein: CAISEPQQGGETQYF.

This rearrangement joins TRBV7-8 to TRBJ1-2; D is possibly TRBD1 (5 bases). The ends were cut back, 1 base at V and 2 bases at J, with 11 bases in the middle. Germline CDR1 SGHVS, CDR2 FQNEAQ. This CDR3 region has 15 residues. CDR3 region: CASSLGPGWNYGYTF. The CDR3 DNA is TGTGCCAGCAGCTTAGGTCCAGGGTGGAACTATGGCTACACCTTC.

The chain employs TRBV4-1 and TRBJ2-7, with 7 bases matching TRBD1. The germline V gene has CDR1 MGHRA and CDR2 YSYEKL. CDR3 length: 16 amino acids. The junction had 10 bases not matched to a gene; V was cut back by 3 bases and J by 2 bases. The CDR3 reads CASSHDRDPQAYEQYF. CDR3 sequence (DNA): TGCGCCAGCAGCCACGACAGGGACCCTCAGGCCTACGAGCAGTACTTC.

The chain joins TRBV7-2 to TRBJ2-2; D unclear. V was shortened by 4 bases and J by 1 base, with 7 bases between the two germline ends. The CDR3 runs 14 residues. CDR1 and CDR2 from the germline V gene are SGHTA and FQGNSA. CDR3 DNA: TGTGCCAGCAGCTCGGTTTTGAACACCGGGGAGCTGTTTTTT. It translates to CASSSVLNTGELFF.

This chain links TRBV9 with TRBJ1-2, with 10 bases matching TRBD1. Germline values: CDR1 SGDLS, CDR2 YYNGEE. V trimming: 4 bases; J trimming: 2 bases; junction bases outside the gene matches: 11. This CDR3 spans 17 amino acids. The CDR3 coding sequence is TGTGCCAGCAGCACAATGACAGGGGGCGGCTTGAACTATGGCTACACCTTC. Protein sequence: CASSTMTGGGLNYGYTF.

This clone was picked up one time. The genes are TRBV7-9 and TRBJ1-1, with D unclear. Trimming left V 5 bases short and J 2 bases short, with 9 bases between. Germline V lookup: CDR1 SEHNR, CDR2 FQNEAQ (reference sequence). CDR3 length equals 13 residues. The CDR3 bases are TGTGCCAGCAGCCGACCAGGAAACACTGAAGCTTTCTTT. Its translation is CASSRPGNTEAFF. Together with reference TRBV7-9 and TRBJ1-1, the CDR3 gives the full variable domain: DTGVSQNPRHKITKRGQNVTFRCDPISEHNRLYWYRQTLGQGPEFLTYFQNEAQLEKSRLLSDRFSAERPKGSFSTLEIQRTEQGDSAMYLCASSRPGNTEAFFGQGTRLTVV.

The gene calls are TRBV10-3 and TRBJ2-7, with 7 bases matching TRBD2. Germline V gene lookup returns CDR1 ENHRY and CDR2 SYGVKD. After removal of 4 bases from V and 3 bases from J, the junction contained 12 bases not matched to a gene. CDR3 length: 16 residues. This chain's CDR3 is CAISGDRDYLIYEQYF. CDR3 bases: TGTGCCATCAGTGGTGACCGGGACTACCTCATCTACGAGCAGTACTTC.